These 21 T cell receptor beta chains came from one sample sequenced in a study of T-cell reconstitution after alpha-beta-depleted transplantation in children (dated by TCRdb to 2015 to 2016). The treatment or condition label corresponds to: allogeneic hematopoietic cell transplantation with graft depleted of TCRalphabeta T cells and CD19 B cells. The library came from PCR. Data came from an Illumina HiSeq 2500. TCR library preparation used molecular barcoding, with unique molecular identifiers applied to normalize quantification of the TCRbeta repertoire. Starting from the raw public reads, TCRdb applied fastp trimming at Q25, assembled clones with MiXCR and retained in-frame beta chains. Rows with a matching CDR3 protein are joined into one entry that keeps the most common DNA and genes. The sample includes more than 400,000 distinct CDR3 sequences, with around 10% observed a single time. About 14% of the sample comes from the top ten.

The sample was PBMCs, mostly from graft donor cells, taken 180 days after TCRalphabeta/CD19-depleted stem cell transplant. The receptors were sampled from a female patient between 2 and 15 years old who had a stem cell transplant for aplastic anemia, so the T cells may come from the graft donor.

The chain has TRBV7-2 and TRBJ2-3, with D perhaps matching TRBD2 (5 bases). V was shortened by 2 bases and J by 3 bases, with 9 bases between the two germline ends. Germline loops: CDR1 SGHTA, CDR2 FQGNSA. CDR3 length equals 14 residues. Here the CDR3 reads CASSLIRTTDTQYF. The DNA of the CDR3 is TGTGCCAGCAGCTTAATACGGACTACAGATACGCAGTATTTT.

J is TRBJ2-4 and V is TRBV28; TRBD2 matches at 10 bases. Germline CDR1 and CDR2: MDHEN and SYDVKM. J lost 0 bases, V lost 3 bases, and 8 bases had no gene match. The CDR3 runs 18 residues. The CDR3 region is CASSFDPRLAGAKNIQYF. The DNA of the CDR3 is TGTGCCAGCAGTTTTGACCCCCGACTAGCGGGAGCCAAAAACATTCAGTACTTC.

This clonotype turned up a few times. The chain recombines TRBV25-1 with TRBJ1-5; tentatively, D is TRBD1 (6 bases). The CDR3 is 15 residues long. Trimming pared 4 bases from V and 2 bases from J, leaving 12 bases between. Germline CDR1 and CDR2: MGHDK and SYGVNS. The CDR3 coding sequence is TGTGCCAGCAGTGCACAGGGCTCGCGCAATCAGCCCCAGCATTTT. The encoded protein is CASSAQGSRNQPQHF.

There are a few counts of this clonotype. This chain links TRBV7-6 with TRBJ1-1; D gene unclear. The CDR3 is 13 amino acids. In germline, CDR1 is SGHVS, CDR2 FNYEAQ. With 7 bases removed from V and 2 bases from J, the gap between germline ends came to 11 bases. For the CDR3, the DNA is TGTGCCAGCAAGGACGGACTTAACACTGAAGCTTTCTTT. This translates into CASKDGLNTEAFF.

This chain uses TRBV14 with TRBJ2-5; possibly TRBD1 for D (6 bases). CDR3 length: 21 residues. Per the germline V gene, CDR1 is SGHDN and CDR2 is FVKESK. V was pared by 2 bases and J by 0 bases, with 28 bases between. The CDR3 here is CASSQRSGTTRDHRDQETQYF. CDR3 sequence (DNA): TGTGCCAGCAGCCAACGGTCAGGGACAACCAGGGACCATAGAGACCAAGAGACCCAGTACTTC. Full variable domain (missing parts from reference TRBV14 and TRBJ2-5): EAGVTQFPSHSVIEKGQTVTLRCDPISGHDNLYWYRRVMGKEIKFLLHFVKESKQDESGMPNNRFLAERTGGTYSTLKVQPAELEDSGVYFCASSQRSGTTRDHRDQETQYFGPGTRLLVL.

This clonotype has just a few counts. The chain links TRBV7-9 to TRBJ2-5, with 8 positions matching TRBD1. Per germline, CDR1 SEHNR and CDR2 FQNEAQ (reference sequence). V trimming: 8 bases; J trimming: 4 bases; junction bases outside the gene matches: 6. The CDR3 runs to 13 residues. CDR3 in amino acids: CASGNRGTETQYF. As DNA, the CDR3 is TGTGCCAGCGGAAACAGGGGGACAGAGACCCAGTACTTC.

The chain joins TRBV7-2 to TRBJ2-3; 13 nucleotides align to TRBD2. The germline V gene has CDR1 SGHTA and CDR2 FQGNSA. V lost 5 bases, J lost 5 bases, and 7 bases stayed unmatched. The CDR3 is made up of 16 amino acids. CDR3 loop: CASSPRTSGRRDTQYF. The CDR3 DNA reads TGTGCCAGCAGCCCCCGGACTAGCGGGAGAAGAGATACGCAGTATTTT. The whole variable domain, filled in from reference TRBV7-2 and TRBJ2-3, reads GAGVSQSPSNKVTEKGKDVELRCDPISGHTALYWYRQSLGQGLEFLIYFQGNSAPDKSGLPSDRFSAERTGGSVSTLTIQRTQQEDSAVYLCASSPRTSGRRDTQYFGPGTRLTVL.

This clonotype occurred a few times. This sequence joins TRBV2 and TRBJ1-3; 8 nucleotides align to TRBD1. The germline V gene has CDR1 SNHLY and CDR2 FYNNEI. This CDR3 has 14 residues. V shed 7 bases and J 4 bases; nucleotides not matched to a gene: 6. The DNA of the CDR3 is TGTGCCAGCAACGACAGGGGAGCCGGAAACACCATATATTTT. It encodes CASNDRGAGNTIYF.

The sample holds a few counts of this clonotype. This chain uses TRBV27 with TRBJ2-1; 12 bases align to TRBD2. The CDR3 covers 16 residues. Unmatched junction bases numbered 7, after V lost 4 bases and J lost 6 bases. CDR1 is MNHEY, CDR2 SMNVEV, per germline (reference sequence). DNA for the CDR3: TGTGCCAGCAGTTGGACTAGCGGGGCCTTGGGCAATGAGCAGTTCTTC. The encoded protein is CASSWTSGALGNEQFF.

This clonotype was seen a few times. The chain links TRBV15 to TRBJ2-7; possible D gene TRBD2, 5 bases. With 0 bases removed from V and 2 bases from J, the gap between germline ends came to 11 bases. This CDR3 is built from 15 residues. Germline V gives CDR1 LNHNV, CDR2 YYDKDF (reference sequence). The DNA of the CDR3 is TGTGCCACCAGCAGAGAACGGGGTACTACCTACGAGCAGTACGTC. Its translation is CATSRERGTTYEQYV.

This chain connects TRBV29-1 to TRBJ2-3, with a tentative D call TRBD1 (6 bases). This CDR3 has 15 amino acids. CDR1 and CDR2 (germline): SQVTM, ANQGSEA. Trimming left V 7 bases short and J 0 bases short, with 17 bases between. CDR3 nucleotides: TGCAGCGCTGGACAGATTATTTCTAGCACAGATACGCAGTATTTT. Protein sequence: CSAGQIISSTDTQYF.

This clonotype has more than one count but fewer than ten. J is TRBJ1-1 and V is TRBV29-1; D gene unclear. Per the germline V gene, CDR1 is SQVTM and CDR2 is ANQGSEA. The CDR3 has 11 amino acids. The V and J ends lost 6 bases and 1 base respectively, with 6 bases between them. The CDR3 here is CSVDKNTEAFF. The CDR3 DNA sequence: TGCAGCGTAGACAAGAACACTGAAGCTTTCTTT.

The rearrangement links TRBV4-3 to TRBJ1-4; D is uncertain. The CDR3 totals 16 residues. Germline V lookup: CDR1 LGHNA, CDR2 YSLEER. Trimming left V 1 base short and J 10 bases short, with 19 bases between. Here the CDR3 DNA reads TGCGCCAGCAGCCAAGTAACTTGGCGGTTTGAAGGAAAACTGTTTTTT. Translation: CASSQVTWRFEGKLFF.

Ten or more counts support this clonotype. This chain joins TRBV5-1 and TRBJ2-7; the match to TRBD1 covers 9 bases. CDR3 length: 13 amino acids. Germline V lookup: CDR1 SGHRS, CDR2 YFSETQ. Germline trimming cut 7 bases from V and 5 bases from J; bases unmatched to any gene: 7. Here the CDR3 reads CASRRTGEDEQYV. The CDR3 region has the DNA TGCGCCAGCCGCCGGACAGGGGAAGACGAGCAGTACGTC.

The chain has TRBV15 and TRBJ2-2, with 7 bases that match TRBD1. From germline, CDR1 is LNHNV and CDR2 YYDKDF (reference sequence). The CDR3 runs 16 residues. V was pared by 5 bases and J by 3 bases, with 9 bases of the junction left unmatched. The CDR3 bases are TGTGCCACCAGCGGCAGGACAGGCCTCTACACCGGGGAGCTGTTTTTT. Protein product: CATSGRTGLYTGELFF.

This chain connects TRBV18 to TRBJ2-3, with no clear D. Trimming shortened V by 0 bases and J by 3 bases, and 13 bases separated the two germline ends. This CDR3 comprises 16 residues. The germline V gene encodes CDR1 KGHSH and CDR2 LQKENI. CDR3 nucleotide sequence: TGTGCCAGCTCACCACCTTCGACTGGGCCTACAGATACGCAGTATTTT. It specifies CASSPPSTGPTDTQYF.

In its sample, this clonotype was seen many times. V gene TRBV13 combines with J gene TRBJ1-6; 8 bases match TRBD1. J was trimmed by 5 bases and V by 5 bases; bases with no gene match: 2. The CDR3 sequence is 14 residues long. The V gene's germline CDR1 is PRHDT and CDR2 FYEKMQ (reference sequence). CDR3 nucleotide sequence: TGTGCCAGCAGCCTGACAGGGGATAATTCACCCCTCCACTTT. Translated, it gives CASSLTGDNSPLHF.

Details on this clonotype: A much larger clone differs by one base, so this may be a read error. The V and J genes are TRBV9 and TRBJ2-3, with 7 nucleotides matching TRBD2. Germline values: CDR1 SGDLS, CDR2 YYNGEE. The length of the CDR3 is 17 residues. CDR3 coding DNA: TGTGCCAGCAGCGTAGCCCCTAGCGGTTCGGGCACAGATACGCGGTATTTT. This sequence encodes CASSVAPSGSGTDTRYF. The full variable domain, with the rest looked up from reference TRBV9 and TRBJ2-3, is DSGVTQTPKHLITATGQRVTLRCSPRSGDLSVYWYQQSLDQGLQFLIQYYNGEERAKGNILERFSAQQFPDLHSELNLSSLELGDSALYFCASSVAPSGSGTDTRYFGPGTRLTVL.

The chain recombines TRBV30 with TRBJ2-6; D remains unclear. V was cut by 1 base and J by 0 bases, with 4 bases left in between. This CDR3 region has 14 residues. In germline, CDR1 is GTSNPN, CDR2 SVGIG (reference sequence). The CDR3 loop is CAWSGFSGANVLTF. The DNA of the CDR3 is TGTGCCTGGAGTGGGTTCTCTGGGGCCAACGTCCTGACTTTC.

In its sample, this clonotype was seen a few times. The chain is built from TRBV6-5 and TRBJ1-4, with 7 bases fitting TRBD1. The V gene end was trimmed by 8 bases and the J gene end by 2 bases; junction bases not matched to a gene: 5. The CDR3 runs 14 residues. Per germline, CDR1 MNHEY and CDR2 SVGAGI. CDR3 in amino acids: CASQTDRTNEKLFF. The DNA for the CDR3 is TGTGCCAGCCAGACGGACAGGACTAATGAAAAACTGTTTTTT.

This clonotype was picked up many times. The chain joins TRBV5-1 to TRBJ1-5; TRBD1 is a possible D gene (6 bases). The CDR3 spans 15 residues. The germline V gene encodes CDR1 SGHRS and CDR2 YFSETQ. With 1 base removed from V and 0 bases from J, the gap between germline ends came to 8 bases. The CDR3 region is CASSLQGYSNQPQHF. The CDR3 region has the DNA TGCGCCAGCAGCTTGCAGGGGTATAGCAATCAGCCCCAGCATTTT.